This T cell receptor beta chain is drawn from a study of response to subunit inactivated influenza vaccine. This clonotype was detected a few times. TCRdb passed the RT-PCR reads through MiXCR, listing each CDR3 protein once. The data hold roughly 790,000 distinct CDR3 sequences, with roughly 20% observed a single time. From germline, CDR1 is SGHVS and CDR2 FQNEAQ. The J segment lost 7 bases and the V segment lost 5 bases, leaving 7 bases of the junction unmatched. This CDR3 is built from 14 residues. The chain is built from TRBV7-8 and TRBJ2-1, with 8 bases identical to TRBD2. The sequence came from a man aged 45-65 years who received an inactivated influenza vaccine. The sample was PBMCs from blood, taken approximately 5 days after vaccination. Here the CDR3 reads CASSLSGRKNEQFF. CDR3 DNA sequence: TGTGCCAGCAGCCTCAGCGGGAGAAAAAATGAGCAGTTCTTC.